The sample holds many counts of the clone carrying this T cell receptor (beta chain). Building the TCR beta libraries relied on iRepertoire HTBI primers, and CDR3 regions underwent Arm-PCR. Via MiXCR, TCRdb re-called the multiplex PCR reads, giving one row per CDR3 protein. The data show roughly 520,000 distinct CDR3 sequences, with around 12% seen just once and roughly 9.3% held by the top ten. This sample stems from a study of regulatory T cells in long-lasting Graves disease. Study information: Recently diagnosed Graves' patients had received antithyroid drugs for under 3 months.

Described time point: newly diagnosed GD, antithyroid drugs for less than 3 months. PBMC-extracted RNA yielded the TCR library. Unmatched junction bases numbered 5, after V lost 5 bases and J lost 3 bases. The CDR3 is 15 residues long. Germline CDR1 is SNHLY and CDR2 is FYNNEI. This sample was also put to use in a study of T cells in Graves' hyperthyroidism and ophthalmopathy. From that second work: Within blood appeared most thyroid clonotypes that had expanded above 0.001.

The material was peripheral blood mononuclear cells (PBMCs), obtained at new diagnosis, from a patient treated with antithyroid drugs. This chain joins TRBV2 and TRBJ2-7, with 12 bases fitting TRBD2. The receptor's source is a woman aged 25 to 45 with Graves disease. The DNA for the CDR3 is TGTGCCAGCAGTAGAGGACTAGCGGGAAACTACGAGCAGTACTTC. Protein sequence: CASSRGLAGNYEQYF.